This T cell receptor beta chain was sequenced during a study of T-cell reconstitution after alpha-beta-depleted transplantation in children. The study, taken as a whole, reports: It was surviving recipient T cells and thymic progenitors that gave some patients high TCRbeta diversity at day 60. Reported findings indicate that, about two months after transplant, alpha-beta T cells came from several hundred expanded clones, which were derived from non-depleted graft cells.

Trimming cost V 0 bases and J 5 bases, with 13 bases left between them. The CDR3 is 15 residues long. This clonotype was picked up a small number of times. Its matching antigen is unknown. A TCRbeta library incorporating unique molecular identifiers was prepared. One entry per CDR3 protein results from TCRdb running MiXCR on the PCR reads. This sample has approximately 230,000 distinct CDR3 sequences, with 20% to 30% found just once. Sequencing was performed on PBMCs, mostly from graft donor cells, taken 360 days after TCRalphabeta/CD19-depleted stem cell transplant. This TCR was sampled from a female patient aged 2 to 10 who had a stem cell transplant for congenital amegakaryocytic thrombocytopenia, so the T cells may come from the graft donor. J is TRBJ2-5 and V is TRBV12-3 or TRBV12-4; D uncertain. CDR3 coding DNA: TGTGCCAGCAGTTTAGCGCGTATGGTTGAGGAGACCCAGTACTTC. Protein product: CASSLARMVEETQYF.